This TCR beta chain was recovered during a study of OX40 agonist ivuxolimab in advanced cancers. Libraries were prepared by immunoSEQ multiplex PCR; TCRdb keeps only in-frame clonotypes and omits some of them. The sample lists about 60,000 clones, approximately 90% occurring once. Germline lookup yields CDR1 MNHEY and CDR2 SMNVEV (reference sequence). The CDR3 sequence is 15 residues long. V trimming: 3 bases; J trimming: 8 bases; junction bases outside the gene matches: 5. The rearrangement links TRBV27 to TRBJ1-6, with 9 bases that match TRBD1. The clonotype comes from an adult with an advanced solid tumor such as melanoma, head and neck, liver or kidney cancer. The sequenced sample was CD4+ or CD8+ T cells sorted from blood, obtained in a trial of the OX40 agonist ivuxolimab. The CDR3 here is CASSFRTGADSPLHF. CDR3 sequence (DNA): TGTGCCAGCAGTTTCCGGACAGGGGCTGATTCACCCCTCCACTTT.